A single T cell receptor beta chain is shown here with its context. V dropped 2 bases and J dropped 4 bases, with 8 bases sitting between them. There are 13 residues in the CDR3. Germline V CDR1 and CDR2: MNHEY, SVGAGI. The data were taken from a study of T cells of healthy individuals. TCRdb reprocessed the 5' RACE reads via MiXCR and lists one record per CDR3 protein. The table shows 60,000 to 70,000 distinct CDR3 sequences, with 15% to 20% occurring only once. The rearrangement uses TRBV6-5 and TRBJ1-2; no reliable D call. This TCR was recovered from a human donor in good health. CDR3 region: CASSYNPSYGYTF. DNA of the CDR3: TGTGCCAGCAGTTACAACCCCTCCTATGGCTACACCTTC.